This TCR beta chain was documented in a study of blood T cell repertoires in COVID-19. Turning to the study itself: Donors in the United States, Italy and Spain gave samples during acute or convalescent COVID-19. PBMCs, B-cell-depleted T cells, or T cells provided the cDNA or gDNA that made up the material.

CDR3 length: 16 residues. The germline CDR1 and CDR2 sequences are MGHDK and SYGVNS. J was trimmed by 3 bases and V by 4 bases; bases with no gene match: 5. Original handling: Estimated nucleated cell counts came from reference gene primer amplification. TCRdb keeps only in-frame clones here, not all; method: immunoSEQ multiplex PCR. D and trimming were read from the DNA, whereas the V and J calls and clone size are those reported in that table. Of nearly 200,000 clones in the sample, almost 85% were seen once. The chain combines TRBV25-1 with TRBJ2-1, with 11 bases fitting TRBD1. This clonotype was obtained from a woman in her seventies with active or convalescent COVID-19. The sample consisted of peripheral blood. The CDR3 bases are TGTGCCAGCAGTGGTACCGGGACAGGGGGCTACAATGAGCAGTTCTTC. Translated, it gives CASSGTGTGGYNEQFF. The variable domain in full, completed from reference TRBV25-1 and TRBJ2-1, reads EADIYQTPRYLVIGTGKKITLECSQTMGHDKMYWYQQDPGMELHLIHYSYGVNSTEKGDLSSESTVSRIRTEHFPLTLESARPSHTSQYLCASSGTGTGGYNEQFFGPGTRLTVL.